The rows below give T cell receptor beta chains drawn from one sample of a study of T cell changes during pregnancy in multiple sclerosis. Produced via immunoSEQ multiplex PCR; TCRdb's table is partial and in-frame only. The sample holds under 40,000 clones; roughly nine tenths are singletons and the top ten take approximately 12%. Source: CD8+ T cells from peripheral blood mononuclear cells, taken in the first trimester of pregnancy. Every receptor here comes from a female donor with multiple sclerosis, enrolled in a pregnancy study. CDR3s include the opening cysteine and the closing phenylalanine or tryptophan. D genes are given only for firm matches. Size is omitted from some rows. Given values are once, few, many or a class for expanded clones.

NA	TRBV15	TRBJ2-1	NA	CATSRVRETGEQFF	TGTGCCACCAGCAGAGTCCGGGAAACCGGTGAGCAGTTCTTC
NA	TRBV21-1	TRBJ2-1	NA	CASSAPSGSNEQFF	TGTGCCAGCAGCGCACCTAGCGGGAGCAATGAGCAGTTCTTC
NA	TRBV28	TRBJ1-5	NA	CASSFGGSFNQPQHF	TGTGCCAGCAGTTTCGGGGGGAGCTTCAATCAGCCCCAGCATTTT
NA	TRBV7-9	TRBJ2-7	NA	CASSLLSVQSIYEQYF	TGTGCCAGCAGCTTATTATCGGTCCAATCTATCTACGAGCAGTACTTC
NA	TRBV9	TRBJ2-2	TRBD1	CASQDRAGELFF	TGTGCCAGCCAAGACAGGGCGGGGGAGCTGTTTTTT
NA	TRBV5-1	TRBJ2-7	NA	CASSLEGHRVRF	TGCGCCAGCAGCTTGGAAGGGCACAGGGTGCGGTTC
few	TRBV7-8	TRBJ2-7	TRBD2	CASSLGGGEQYF	TGTGCCAGCAGCTTAGGCGGGGGCGAGCAGTACTTC
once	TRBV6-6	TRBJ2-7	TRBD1	CASSYSGTGSYEQYF	TGTGCCAGCAGTTATTCCGGGACAGGGTCCTACGAGCAGTACTTC
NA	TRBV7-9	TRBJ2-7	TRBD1	CASSSGQSYEQYF	TGTGCCAGCAGCTCGGGACAGTCCTACGAGCAGTACTTC
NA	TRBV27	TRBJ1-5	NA	CASSFSGDQPQHF	TGTGCCAGCAGTTTCTCGGGGGATCAGCCCCAGCATTTT
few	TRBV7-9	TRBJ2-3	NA	CASSFLTDTQYF	TGTGCCAGCAGCTTCCTCACAGATACGCAGTATTTT
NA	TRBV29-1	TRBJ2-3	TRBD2	CSVVQAGTSTDTQYF	TGCAGCGTTGTACAAGCGGGGACTAGCACAGATACGCAGTATTTT
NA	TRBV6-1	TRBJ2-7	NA	CASNSGLTYEQYF	TGTGCCAGCAACAGCGGACTTACCTACGAGCAGTACTTC
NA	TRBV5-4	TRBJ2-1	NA	CASSLVGFEQFF	TGTGCCAGCAGCTTGGTCGGTTTTGAGCAGTTCTTC
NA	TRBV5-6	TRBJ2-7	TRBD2	CASSKAGEDEQYF	TGTGCCAGCAGTAAGGCGGGAGAGGACGAGCAGTACTTC
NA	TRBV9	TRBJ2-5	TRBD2	CASSATSGGQETQYF	TGTGCCAGCAGCGCCACTAGCGGGGGTCAAGAGACCCAGTACTTC
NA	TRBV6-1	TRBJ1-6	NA	CASSATGNSPLHF	TGTGCCAGCAGTGCTACAGGGAATTCACCCCTCCACTTT
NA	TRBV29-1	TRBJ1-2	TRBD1	CSAGEGQELYGYTF	TGCAGCGCCGGGGAGGGACAGGAACTCTATGGCTACACCTTC
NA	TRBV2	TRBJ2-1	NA	CASSEVPSSSSHEQFF	TGTGCCAGCAGTGAAGTGCCTAGTTCGAGTAGCCATGAGCAGTTCTTC
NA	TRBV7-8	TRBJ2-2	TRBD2	CASSLLGTTMAAGELFF	TGTGCCAGCAGCTTACTGGGGACTACGATGGCGGCCGGGGAGCTGTTTTTT
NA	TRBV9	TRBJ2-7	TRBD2	CASSESGSNFYEQYF	TGTGCCAGCAGCGAGAGCGGGAGTAATTTCTACGAGCAGTACTTC
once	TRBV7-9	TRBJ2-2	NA	CASSLKSGATGELFF	TGTGCCAGCAGCTTAAAGTCAGGGGCCACCGGGGAGCTGTTTTTT
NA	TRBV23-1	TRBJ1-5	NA	CASSRLKQENSNQPQHF	TGCGCCAGCAGTCGCCTCAAACAGGAGAATAGCAATCAGCCCCAGCATTTT
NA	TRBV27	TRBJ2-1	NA	CASSLLLSGVEQFF	TGTGCCAGCAGTTTACTATTGTCAGGGGTCGAGCAGTTCTTC
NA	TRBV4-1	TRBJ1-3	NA	CASSQEWDINSGNTIYF	TGCGCCAGCAGCCAAGAATGGGACATAAACTCTGGAAACACCATATATTTT
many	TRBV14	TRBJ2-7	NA	CASSHGSSYEQYF	TGTGCCAGCAGCCACGGGAGCTCCTACGAGCAGTACTTC
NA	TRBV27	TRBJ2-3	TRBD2	CASSFLLAGSTDTQYF	TGTGCCAGCAGTTTTCTACTAGCGGGTAGCACAGATACGCAGTATTTT
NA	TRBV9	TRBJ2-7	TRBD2	CASSVRGSVDEQYF	TGTGCCAGCAGCGTACGCGGGAGTGTCGACGAGCAGTACTTC
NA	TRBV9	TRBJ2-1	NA	CASSGKQGNGYNEQFF	TGTGCCAGCAGCGGAAAACAGGGTAACGGGTACAATGAGCAGTTCTTC
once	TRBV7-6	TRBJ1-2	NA	CANSPFNRVYGYTF	TGTGCCAACAGCCCCTTTAACAGGGTATATGGCTACACCTTC
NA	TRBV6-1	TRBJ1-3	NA	CASNTGTLGNTIYF	TGTGCCAGCAATACCGGGACACTCGGAAACACCATATATTTT
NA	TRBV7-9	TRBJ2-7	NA	CASSPSPQVEEQYF	TGTGCCAGCAGCCCTTCACCCCAGGTAGAGGAGCAGTACTTC
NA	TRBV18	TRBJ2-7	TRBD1	CARSDRDGKTPYYEQYF	TGTGCCAGATCGGACAGGGACGGCAAGACTCCTTACTACGAGCAGTACTTC
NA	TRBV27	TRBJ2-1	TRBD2	CASSPDASGSYNEQFF	TGTGCCAGCAGCCCCGACGCTAGCGGGAGTTACAATGAGCAGTTCTTC
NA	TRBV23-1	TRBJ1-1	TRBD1	CASSQSMRTGGPDGTEAFF	TGCGCCAGCAGTCAATCGATGAGGACAGGGGGACCAGATGGCACTGAAGCTTTCTTT
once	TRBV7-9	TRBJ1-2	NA	CASSLGGGYSYGYTF	TGTGCCAGCAGCTTGGGAGGGGGATACTCCTATGGCTACACCTTC
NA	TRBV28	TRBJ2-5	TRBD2	CASSALAIETQYF	TGTGCCAGCAGCGCACTAGCGATAGAGACCCAGTACTTC
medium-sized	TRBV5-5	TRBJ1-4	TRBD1	CASSLEGTGGEKLFF	TGTGCCAGCAGCTTGGAGGGGACAGGGGGCGAAAAACTGTTTTTT
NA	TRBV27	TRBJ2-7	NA	CASSFGAGYLGEQYF	TGTGCCAGCAGTTTTGGGGCAGGGTACTTGGGCGAGCAGTACTTC
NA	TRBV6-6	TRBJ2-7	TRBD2	CASSYSRGRRSEQYF	TGTGCCAGCAGTTACTCGCGCGGGAGGAGATCTGAGCAGTACTTC
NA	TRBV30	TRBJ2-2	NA	CAWWGRESTGELFF	TGTGCCTGGTGGGGGCGTGAGTCCACCGGGGAGCTGTTTTTT
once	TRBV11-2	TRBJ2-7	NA	CASSHSTGAYEQYF	TGTGCCAGCAGCCACAGTACGGGAGCGTACGAGCAGTACTTC
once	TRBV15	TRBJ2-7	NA	CATSNSYEQYF	TGTGCCACCTCAAACTCCTACGAGCAGTACTTC
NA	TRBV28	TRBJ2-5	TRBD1	CASSYETGGIQETQYF	TGTGCCAGCAGTTATGAGACAGGGGGCATCCAAGAGACCCAGTACTTC
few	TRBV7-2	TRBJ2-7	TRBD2	CASSTGTLAGPPYF	TGTGCCAGCAGCACCGGAACTTTAGCGGGCCCGCCGTACTTC
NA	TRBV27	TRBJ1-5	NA	CASRHSPKGPQHF	TGTGCCAGCAGACACAGCCCCAAAGGGCCCCAGCATTTT
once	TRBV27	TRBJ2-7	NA	CASSRLRVAQGYEQYF	TGTGCCAGCAGCCGCCTCCGGGTCGCCCAAGGCTACGAGCAGTACTTC
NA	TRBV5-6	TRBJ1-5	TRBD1	CASSPGPGTGSNQPQHF	TGTGCCAGCAGCCCGGGTCCCGGGACAGGGAGCAATCAGCCCCAGCATTTT
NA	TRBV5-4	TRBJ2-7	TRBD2	CASSLVGGGRLYEQYF	TGTGCCAGCAGCTTGGTGGGGGGAGGGCGCCTCTACGAGCAGTACTTC
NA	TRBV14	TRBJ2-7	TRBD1	CASSQEGGPGTGGWEQYF	TGTGCCAGCAGCCAAGAGGGAGGTCCCGGGACAGGGGGTTGGGAGCAGTACTTC
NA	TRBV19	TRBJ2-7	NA	CASSFPGLALTEQYF	TGTGCCAGTAGTTTTCCGGGACTCGCCCTGACCGAGCAGTACTTC
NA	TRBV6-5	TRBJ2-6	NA	CASSYSGASGANVLTF	TGTGCCAGCAGTTACTCGGGGGCCTCTGGGGCCAACGTCCTGACTTTC
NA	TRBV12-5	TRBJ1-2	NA	CASGLGPGLYGYTF	TGTGCTAGTGGTTTAGGTCCAGGACTCTATGGCTACACCTTC